The 17 T cell receptor beta chains below come from one sample, sequenced in a study of cytomegalovirus exposure and HLA in healthy donors. The study ran its PCR with 60 Vbeta and 13 Jbeta primers. Clones were sequenced by immunoSEQ multiplex PCR, and TCRdb holds only the in-frame ones, with some missing. This table holds more than 150,000 clones, 81% found once. The source material was PBMCs. Receptor source: a man aged 45-60 years in good health and CMV-seropositive.

V usage is TRBV6-1 and J usage is TRBJ1-2; TRBD1 aligns across 9 bases. From germline, CDR1 is MNHNS and CDR2 SASEGT. The CDR3 sequence is 13 residues long. V trimming: 6 bases; J trimming: 6 bases; junction bases outside the gene matches: 5. The CDR3 nucleotides are TGTGCCAGCAGATCACAGGGGGCACATGGCTACACCTTC. This sequence encodes CASRSQGAHGYTF.

This clone was detected once. The V and J genes are TRBV2 and TRBJ1-1; TRBD1 agrees at 8 bases. Per germline, CDR1 SNHLY and CDR2 FYNNEI. J gave up 11 bases and V 1 base, and 15 bases lay outside the gene matches. The CDR3 is 16 residues long. The CDR3 DNA reads as TGTGCCAGCAGTGAAGGACAGGGGCCTGAACGGGTTTCGGCTTTCTTT. This sequence encodes CASSEGQGPERVSAFF.

The V gene is TRBV7-9, the J gene TRBJ2-2; D gene unclear. CDR3 length: 12 amino acids. In germline, CDR1 is SEHNR, CDR2 FQNEAQ (reference sequence). Trimming stripped 10 bases from V and 3 bases from J, with 9 bases between. As DNA, the CDR3 is TGTGCCACAAGACGGGACACCGGGGAGCTGTTTTTT. Translated, it gives CATRRDTGELFF.

The chain is built from TRBV28 and TRBJ1-2; 7 positions match TRBD1. This CDR3 is 12 amino acids long. CDR1 MDHEN and CDR2 SYDVKM come from the germline V gene. The CDR3, as DNA: TGTGTCACTATCGGACAGGCGAATGGCTACACCTTC. Amino acids: CVTIGQANGYTF.

This rearrangement joins TRBV7-2 to TRBJ2-7, with 7 positions matching TRBD2. This CDR3 has 17 residues. V lost 7 bases and J lost 9; bases outside the gene matches: 24. Germline values: CDR1 SGHTA, CDR2 FQGNSA. CDR3 DNA sequence: TGTGCCAGCACCCTTTATGAGGGAGGGCCGGGCGGAGGATGGCAGTACTTC. Its protein product is CASTLYEGGPGGGWQYF.

The CDR3 is CASIQGGGTEAFF. Here the CDR3 DNA reads TGTGCCAGCATTCAGGGTGGTGGCACTGAAGCTTTCTTT. The chain recombines TRBV25-1 with TRBJ1-1; TRBD1 might be the D (5 bases). The germline V gene encodes CDR1 MGHDK and CDR2 SYGVNS. V was trimmed by 7 bases and J by 4 bases, leaving 13 bases between them. CDR3 length: 13 residues.

The J gene is TRBJ1-1, the V gene TRBV18; 9 bases fit TRBD1. CDR1 and CDR2 from the germline V gene are KGHSH and LQKENI. This CDR3 comprises 13 residues. The V gene end was trimmed by 0 bases and the J gene end by 8 bases; junction bases not matched to a gene: 1. The CDR3 spells CASSPPGTGEAFF. CDR3 coding DNA: TGTGCCAGCTCACCACCTGGGACAGGGGAAGCTTTCTTT.

This clone was detected once. The gene calls are TRBV13 and TRBJ2-7; D not resolved. CDR1 is PRHDT and CDR2 is FYEKMQ in the germline V gene (reference sequence). CDR3 size: 13 residues. V shed 11 bases and J shed 0 bases, with 14 bases lying between them. CDR3 DNA sequence: TGTGCCCCTGTAGTTAGCTCCTCCTACGAGCAGTACTTC. It specifies CAPVVSSSYEQYF.

This chain joins TRBV6-5 and TRBJ2-2; 7 bases align to TRBD1. V gave up 6 bases and J gave up 16 bases; unmatched junction bases: 8. CDR1 MNHEY and CDR2 SVGAGI come from the germline V gene. The CDR3 contains 11 residues. The CDR3 region is CASRSGTGEFF. CDR3 nucleotides: TGTGCCAGCAGATCCGGCACAGGGGAGTTTTTT.

The chain employs TRBV9 and TRBJ1-4; D is possibly TRBD1 (5 bases). Germline values: CDR1 SGDLS, CDR2 YYNGEE. Trimming removed 4 bases from V and 2 bases from J, with 9 bases in between. CDR3 length equals 14 residues. The CDR3 bases are TGTGCCAGCAGCCCCCAGGGTACTAATGAAAAACTGTTTTTT. It yields the protein CASSPQGTNEKLFF.

Only one count was recorded for this clone. This rearrangement joins TRBV28 to TRBJ1-2, with D unresolved. With 5 bases removed from V and 1 base from J, the gap between germline ends came to 17 bases. The CDR3 runs to 16 residues. The germline CDR1 and CDR2 sequences are MDHEN and SYDVKM. The CDR3 loop reads CASSVSSGGLNYGYTF. For the CDR3, the DNA is TGTGCCAGCAGTGTTTCCTCGGGCGGACTTAACTATGGCTACACCTTC.

The sample holds one count of this clone. The chain uses TRBV9 and TRBJ1-2; the D gene is possibly TRBD1 (6 bases). The CDR3 length is 14 residues. V was pared by 0 bases and J by 4 bases, with 10 bases between. The germline V gene has CDR1 SGDLS and CDR2 YYNGEE. The CDR3 is CASSVAKGGYGYTF. CDR3 DNA sequence: TGTGCCAGCAGCGTAGCTAAAGGGGGCTATGGCTACACCTTC.

The gene calls are TRBV29-1 and TRBJ1-5; D call uncertain. Germline loops: CDR1 SQVTM, CDR2 ANQGSEA. The germline V and J ends were trimmed by 6 bases and 4 bases, with 13 bases remaining between them. This CDR3 spans 13 amino acids. The CDR3 sequence: CSVQNQANQPQHF. CDR3 bases: TGCAGCGTGCAAAACCAGGCAAATCAGCCCCAGCATTTT.

The V and J genes are TRBV7-8 and TRBJ2-2, with TRBD1 matching 9 bases. This CDR3 is built from 16 residues. The V segment lost 6 bases and the J segment 6 bases; nucleotides outside the gene matches: 11. Germline CDR1 SGHVS, CDR2 FQNEAQ. CDR3 nucleotides: TGTGCCAGCAGGAAAAATACAGGGGGCGCCGCCGGGGAGCTGTTTTTT. Translating it yields CASRKNTGGAAGELFF.

The chain recombines TRBV10-3 with TRBJ2-1; D gene unclear. The CDR3 is made up of 11 amino acids. Germline loops: CDR1 ENHRY, CDR2 SYGVKD. Trimming removed 5 bases at V and 5 bases at J, with 4 bases between. CDR3 sequence (DNA): TGTGCCATCAGTTCTCACAATGAGCAGTTCTTC. This gives the protein CAISSHNEQFF.

V and J are TRBV6-1 and TRBJ2-3; the match to TRBD2 covers 8 bases. Unmatched junction bases numbered 8, after V lost 4 bases and J lost 2 bases. CDR1 MNHNS and CDR2 SASEGT come from the germline V gene. The length of the CDR3 is 16 residues. CDR3 amino acids: CASSVRAGGITDTQYF. The CDR3 DNA follows: TGTGCCAGCAGTGTTCGCGCGGGAGGTATCACAGATACGCAGTATTTT.

V and J are TRBV29-1 and TRBJ2-6; 10 nucleotides align to TRBD1. Germline V gives CDR1 SQVTM, CDR2 ANQGSEA. The junction had 9 bases not matched to a gene; V was cut back by 4 bases and J by 0 bases. This CDR3 has 18 residues. CDR3 in DNA: TGCAGCGTTGCACTCTCCAGGGACAGGGGCTCTGGGGCCAACGTCCTGACTTTC. This codes for CSVALSRDRGSGANVLTF.